The clone carrying this T cell receptor beta chain came up a few times. Its target is not known. This same CDR3 is encoded by further DNA sequences in the sample. Primers for the PCR totalled 60 Vbeta and 13 Jbeta. Only in-frame clones appear in the TCRdb table, and some are missing; sequencing was by immunoSEQ multiplex PCR. The data hold fewer than 140,000 clones, with roughly 73% observed a single time. Germline loops: CDR1 LNHDA, CDR2 SQIVND (reference sequence). The CDR3 contains 14 residues. V was trimmed by 3 bases and J by 1 base, leaving 9 bases between them. The data were taken from a study of cytomegalovirus exposure and HLA in healthy donors. Study observations and caveats: The authors enumerated 150 to 200 TCR beta chains as linked to cytomegalovirus. Data from an earlier analysis indicated that most TCR beta V segments were productive either about 87% or about 30% of the time.

V and J are TRBV19 and TRBJ1-1; D remains unclear. The clonotype was recovered from a man aged 40-55 years in good health and CMV-seronegative. Sequenced: PBMCs. CDR3 loop: CASSIPGKNTEAFF. CDR3 nucleotide sequence: TGTGCCAGTAGTATCCCAGGCAAGAACACTGAAGCTTTCTTT. Full variable domain (remainder filled in from reference TRBV19 and TRBJ1-1): DGGITQSPKYLFRKEGQNVTLSCEQNLNHDAMYWYRQDPGQGLRLIYYSQIVNDFQKGDIAEGYSVSREKKESFPLTVTSAQKNPTAFYLCASSIPGKNTEAFFGQGTRLTVV.